What follows are 14 T cell receptor beta chains derived from one specimen sequenced in a study of glioma-infiltrating T cells. Amplification of TCR alpha and beta CDR3 regions from RNA used iRepertoire nested multiplex PCR. Using its own MiXCR run on the multiplex PCR reads, TCRdb lists one record per CDR3 protein. The sample yields approximately 17,000 distinct CDR3 sequences, 55% to 70% seen once. Sequencing used glioma tissue, nonneoplastic brain tissue, or PBMCs (not recorded which). The source is a human donor with low-grade glioma or glioblastoma, undergoing nonglioma brain surgery, or in good health (not recorded which).

This clonotype came up many times. The chain carries TRBV7-6 and TRBJ2-7; 7 bases align to TRBD1. V gave up 5 bases and J gave up 7 bases; unmatched junction bases: 8. The germline gives CDR1 SGHVS, CDR2 FNYEAQ. The CDR3 sequence is 13 residues long. This CDR3 reads CASSPESDREQYF. Here the CDR3 DNA reads TGTGCCAGCAGCCCAGAATCGGACAGGGAGCAGTACTTC.

The chain uses TRBV20-1 and TRBJ2-7; 8 nucleotides match TRBD2. The trim removed 1 base at V and 2 bases at J, leaving 7 bases unmatched. The CDR3 totals 15 residues. CDR1 is DFQATT and CDR2 is SNEGSKA in the germline V gene (reference sequence). CDR3 DNA: TGCAGTGCTAGAGGGCAGCGGGGGACTCCCTACGAGCAGTACTTC. It is translated as CSARGQRGTPYEQYF.

The rearrangement uses TRBV6-6 and TRBJ2-1; 12 bases fit TRBD2. Germline CDR1 is MNHNY and CDR2 is SVGAGI (reference sequence). The CDR3 is made up of 17 amino acids. The V and J ends lost 2 bases and 6 bases, in that order; junction bases with no gene match: 8. The CDR3 bases are TGTGCCAGCAGTTACGATACTAGCGGGAGGTCAGGCAATGAGCAGTTCTTC. It codes for CASSYDTSGRSGNEQFF.

This clonotype was observed a handful of times. This chain uses TRBV28 with TRBJ2-5, with 11 bases aligning to TRBD2. J gave up 2 bases and V 3 bases, and 2 bases lay outside the gene matches. This CDR3 has 15 residues. Germline V gives CDR1 MDHEN, CDR2 SYDVKM. The CDR3 spells CASSLGTSGQETQYF. The CDR3 DNA follows: TGTGCCAGCAGTTTGGGGACTAGCGGACAAGAGACCCAGTACTTC.

At least ten counts were recorded for this clonotype. The chain carries TRBV28 and TRBJ1-5, with a tentative D call TRBD1 (5 bases). Germline V gene lookup returns CDR1 MDHEN and CDR2 SYDVKM. The V end lost 5 bases, the J end lost 0 bases, and 17 bases lay between the germline ends. This CDR3 has 17 amino acids. The CDR3 coding sequence is TGTGCCAGCAGTCCCTGGGGGACCGCTGATAGCAATCAGCCCCAGCATTTT. Its protein product is CASSPWGTADSNQPQHF.

This clonotype is classed as medium-sized. The chain combines TRBV9 with TRBJ1-1; D gene uncertain. Trimming left V 4 bases short and J 0 bases short, with 10 bases between. The germline CDR1 and CDR2 sequences are SGDLS and YYNGEE. The CDR3 extends over 14 amino acids. CDR3 in amino acids: CASSPSSLNTEAFF. The CDR3 region has the DNA TGTGCCAGCAGCCCCTCCTCCTTGAACACTGAAGCTTTCTTT.

This clonotype was counted many times. The V gene is TRBV28, the J gene TRBJ1-1; a possible D gene is TRBD1 (5 bases). V was pared by 6 bases and J by 12 bases, with 17 bases between. CDR3 size: 12 residues. The germline V gene encodes CDR1 MDHEN and CDR2 SYDVKM. The CDR3 is CASSLPTAVTFF. The CDR3 region has the DNA TGTGCCAGCAGCTTACCGACAGCCGTCACTTTCTTT. Drawing the rest from reference TRBV28 and TRBJ1-1, the complete variable domain is DVKVTQSSRYLVKRTGEKVFLECVQDMDHENMFWYRQDPGLGLRLIYFSYDVKMKEKGDIPEGYSVSREKKERFSLILESASTNQTSMYLCASSLPTAVTFFGQGTRLTVV.

This chain links TRBV20-1 with TRBJ1-5; D is undetermined. CDR3 length: 12 amino acids. Germline values: CDR1 DFQATT, CDR2 SNEGSKA (reference sequence). Between the trimmed V and J ends, which lost 1 base and 6 bases, there was a span of 7 bases. In DNA form, the CDR3 reads TGCAGTGCTAGAGGGGGAGGTCAGCCCCAGCATTTT. Residues: CSARGGGQPQHF.

This chain links TRBV5-4 with TRBJ1-1; D unresolved. Trimming stripped 2 bases from V and 0 bases from J, with 5 bases between. CDR3 size: 13 residues. In germline, CDR1 is SGHNT, CDR2 YYREEE (reference sequence). The CDR3 region has the DNA TGTGCCAGCAGCTTAACAGTGAACACTGAAGCTTTCTTT. This encodes CASSLTVNTEAFF. The variable domain in full, with the rest retrieved from reference TRBV5-4 and TRBJ1-1, is ETGVTQSPTHLIKTRGQQVTLRCSSQSGHNTVSWYQQALGQGPQFIFQYYREEENGRGNFPPRFSGLQFPNYSSELNVNALELDDSALYLCASSLTVNTEAFFGQGTRLTVV.

The rearrangement links TRBV20-1 to TRBJ2-1; D call uncertain. This CDR3 is 14 amino acids long. Per germline, CDR1 DFQATT and CDR2 SNEGSKA (reference sequence). V was cut by 1 base and J by 0 bases, with 7 bases left in between. The CDR3 coding sequence is TGCAGTGCTAGAGGGGTGAGCTCCTACAATGAGCAGTTCTTC. Its protein product is CSARGVSSYNEQFF.

The genes are TRBV6-2 or TRBV6-3 and TRBJ1-1, with D unclear. The CDR3 runs to 13 residues. Trimming took 7 bases from V and 4 from J, leaving 13 bases between them. Germline-derived CDR1 and CDR2 are MNHEY and SVGEGT. CDR3 region: CASKPPVGTEAFF. The CDR3 nucleotides are TGTGCCAGCAAACCCCCAGTGGGCACTGAAGCTTTCTTT.

Comment on this clonotype: One end of the junction fails to match germline, which may point to a read error. V gene TRBV6-2 or TRBV6-3 combines with J gene TRBJ1-1, with TRBD1 matching over 7 bases. CDR3 length: 16 amino acids. The germline V gene encodes CDR1 MNHEY and CDR2 SVGEGT. The CDR3, as DNA: TGTGCCAGCAGATCCAGGACAGGTACGGATGACACTGCAGCTTTCTTT. As protein: CASRSRTGTDDTAAFF.

V is TRBV20-1 and J is TRBJ1-2; possibly TRBD1 for D (5 bases). The V end lost 0 bases, the J end lost 6 bases, and 20 bases lay between the germline ends. The CDR3 sequence is 16 residues long. Germline assignment: CDR1 DFQATT and CDR2 SNEGSKA (reference sequence). DNA for the CDR3: TGCAGTGCTAGAGACTGGGATCAAGGGACTGGGGATGGCTACACCTTC. It specifies CSARDWDQGTGDGYTF.

J is TRBJ2-5 and V is TRBV5-1; D not resolved. Trimming cost V 0 bases and J 3 bases, with 9 bases left between them. The CDR3 is 14 amino acids. The V gene's germline CDR1 is SGHRS and CDR2 YFSETQ. CDR3 in DNA: TGCGCCAGCAGCTTGGTAGGGTCCGAAGAGACCCAGTACTTC. This gives the protein CASSLVGSEETQYF.